These 14 T cell receptor beta chains were all obtained from the same sample, sequenced in a study of resident and recirculating memory T cells in vitiligo. The assay was immunoSEQ multiplex PCR, and TCRdb's table has in-frame clones only and misses some. The sample contains tens of thousands of clones, just over 90% of which appear only once. Material for sequencing was blood. The source is a male donor with vitiligo.

The V gene is TRBV5-1, the J gene TRBJ2-4; D gene ambiguous. CDR3 length: 14 amino acids. The V end was cut by 0 bases, the J end by 5 bases, with 9 bases between. The germline V gene encodes CDR1 SGHRS and CDR2 YFSETQ. CDR3 region: CASSLAGWQNIQYF. CDR3 in DNA: TGCGCCAGCAGCTTGGCTGGCTGGCAAAACATTCAGTACTTC.

This clone was detected only once. DNA for the CDR3: TGTGCCAGCAGCCGCGATAGCGGGAGAGAGACCCAGTACTTC. Protein: CASSRDSGRETQYF. The J gene is TRBJ2-5, the V gene TRBV7-6, with 9 bases lining up with TRBD2. The trim removed 5 bases at V and 4 bases at J, leaving 5 bases unmatched. The CDR3 is made up of 14 amino acids. Germline assignment: CDR1 SGHVS and CDR2 FNYEAQ.

The V gene is TRBV10-3, the J gene TRBJ1-2; 9 bases are shared with TRBD1. Losses at the gene ends were 4 bases for V and 6 bases for J; bases not matched to a gene: 3. The length of the CDR3 is 13 residues. In germline, CDR1 is ENHRY, CDR2 SYGVKD. This CDR3 is CAISGGTGNGYTF. The CDR3, as DNA: TGTGCCATCAGTGGGGGGACAGGGAATGGCTACACCTTC.

This chain's CDR3 is CASSPPGGPYEQYF. The CDR3 nucleotides read TGTGCCAGCAGTCCCCCGGGAGGACCCTACGAGCAGTACTTC. The chain recombines TRBV6-5 with TRBJ2-7, with TRBD2 matching 7 bases. V shed 5 bases, J shed 2 bases, and the junction held 6 bases outside the gene matches. CDR3 length: 14 residues. CDR1 MNHEY and CDR2 SVGAGI come from the germline V gene.

This chain joins TRBV13 and TRBJ1-2; no clear D. Germline CDR1 is PRHDT and CDR2 is FYEKMQ (reference sequence). This CDR3 comprises 13 residues. Trimming left V 0 bases short and J 14 bases short, with 16 bases between. In nucleotides, the CDR3 is TGTGCCAGCAGCTTAGGCCCCGGGGTCGGATATACCTTC. Translated: CASSLGPGVGYTF.

The chain uses TRBV28 and TRBJ2-7, with 8 nucleotides matching TRBD2. The CDR3 totals 14 residues. Germline CDR1 and CDR2: MDHEN and SYDVKM. After removal of 3 bases from V and 2 bases from J, the junction contained 3 bases not matched to a gene. The CDR3 sequence: CASSLTGRAYEQYF. The CDR3 DNA sequence: TGTGCCAGCAGTTTGACCGGGAGGGCCTACGAGCAGTACTTC.

The CDR3 protein is CTSSQESGAGKTQYF. In DNA, the CDR3 is TGCACCAGCAGCCAAGAATCAGGGGCTGGGAAGACCCAGTACTTC. V and J are TRBV1 and TRBJ2-5; TRBD1, as called in the table, went unchecked against the DNA. TRBV1 is a documented pseudogene. The CDR3 covers 15 residues.

The chain links TRBV5-1 to TRBJ2-1, with D possibly TRBD2 on 5 matching bases. Germline CDR1 SGHRS, CDR2 YFSETQ. The CDR3 contains 14 residues. The V end lost 0 bases, the J end lost 5 bases, and 9 bases lay between the germline ends. CDR3: CASSLGDGNNEQFF. The CDR3 nucleotides are TGCGCCAGCAGCTTGGGAGACGGGAACAATGAGCAGTTCTTC.

The chain links TRBV5-1 to TRBJ1-3; 7 bases agree with TRBD1. The CDR3 is 15 residues long. V shed 4 bases and J 4 bases; nucleotides not matched to a gene: 8. CDR1 SGHRS and CDR2 YFSETQ come from the germline V gene. In nucleotides, the CDR3 is TGCGCCAGCAGCACAATGACAGGGATGGGAAACACCATATATTTT. This codes for CASSTMTGMGNTIYF.

This rearrangement joins TRBV6-5 to TRBJ1-4; D remains unclear. The CDR3 runs to 14 residues. CDR1 and CDR2 from the germline V gene are MNHEY and SVGAGI. Between the trimmed V and J ends, which lost 2 bases and 3 bases, there was a span of 7 bases. The CDR3 here is CASSYGRANEKLFF. The CDR3, as DNA: TGTGCCAGCAGTTACGGGAGGGCTAATGAAAAACTGTTTTTT.

The gene calls are TRBV6-5 and TRBJ2-2; D gene ambiguous. The CDR3 has 15 residues. Trimming stripped 0 bases from V and 3 bases from J, with 8 bases between. Germline V CDR1 and CDR2: MNHEY, SVGAGI. The CDR3 DNA follows: TGTGCCAGCAGTTACTCGTCACCAGACACCGGGGAGCTGTTTTTT. Its protein is CASSYSSPDTGELFF.

The chain recombines TRBV27 with TRBJ1-4; a possible D gene is TRBD1 (5 bases). The CDR3 has 13 residues. The germline V gene encodes CDR1 MNHEY and CDR2 SMNVEV (reference sequence). The V end lost 5 bases, the J end lost 5 bases, and 9 bases lay between the germline ends. CDR3 in amino acids: CASSQRQNEKLFF. The CDR3 nucleotides are TGTGCCAGCAGTCAAAGACAGAATGAAAAACTGTTTTTT.

V usage is TRBV14 and J usage is TRBJ2-1; weak D call: TRBD1 (6 bases). V gave up 7 bases and J gave up 3 bases, with 10 bases separating them. The CDR3 spans 13 residues. CDR1 SGHDN and CDR2 FVKESK come from the germline V gene. CDR3 nucleotides: TGTGCCAGCAATCAAGGGGGCTACAATGAGCAGTTCTTC. Encoded protein: CASNQGGYNEQFF.

V usage is TRBV28 and J usage is TRBJ1-4; 11 nucleotides align to TRBD1. With 4 bases clipped from V and 8 bases from J, the junction kept 6 bases outside the gene matches. The CDR3 runs 15 residues. The germline V gene encodes CDR1 MDHEN and CDR2 SYDVKM. CDR3: CASSYSGQGGEKLFF. CDR3 in DNA: TGTGCCAGCAGTTACTCGGGACAGGGGGGCGAAAAACTGTTTTTT.